One sample yielded the 2 T cell receptor beta chains listed below, sequenced in a study of cytomegalovirus exposure and HLA in healthy donors. The primer mix had 60 Vbeta and 13 Jbeta primers. Assay used: immunoSEQ multiplex PCR; TCRdb lists only in-frame clones, some missing. The data show around 100,000 clones, 79% seen once. The sequenced sample was PBMCs. The receptors stem from a woman between 18 and 29 years old in good health and CMV-seropositive.

This clone was counted a few times. The rearrangement uses TRBV5-4 and TRBJ2-3, with TRBD1 identical over 7 bases. Trimming at V came to 2 bases and at J to 4 bases, leaving 1 base not matched to a gene. This CDR3 spans 13 amino acids. Looked up from germline, CDR1 is SGHNT and CDR2 is YYREEE (reference sequence). CDR3 residues: CASSLGTADTQYF. Here the CDR3 DNA reads TGTGCCAGCAGCTTAGGGACAGCAGATACGCAGTATTTT.

The chain employs TRBV5-1 and TRBJ2-7, with 12 bases that match TRBD2. This CDR3 is built from 16 residues. Losses at the gene ends were 4 bases for V and 3 bases for J; bases not matched to a gene: 8. CDR1 and CDR2 (germline): SGHRS, YFSETQ. As DNA, the CDR3 is TGCGCCAGCAGCATGCGACTAGCGGGAGCGTTCTACGAGCAGTACTTC. This sequence encodes CASSMRLAGAFYEQYF.